Sequencing of this T cell receptor (beta chain) was carried out in a study of T-cell memory formation after mild COVID-19. The study's findings and limits: Contracting clones from day 15 to 85 had balanced CD4/CD8; later expanders favoured CD4+. Confirmation of SARS-CoV-2 specificity was lacking for second-wave clones peaking day 37. Memory from before infection featured some responding clones, which suggests cross-reactive memory joined.

Employing constant-segment primers, 5'RACE generated TCR alpha and TCR beta cDNA libraries bearing sample barcodes and UMIs. TCRdb independently ran MiXCR on the 5' RACE reads; one entry per CDR3 protein. The data hold more than 150,000 distinct CDR3 sequences, with around a sixth observed a single time. With 8 bases clipped from V and 5 bases from J, the junction kept 13 bases outside the gene matches. From germline, CDR1 is SQVTM and CDR2 ANQGSEA. The CDR3 length is 14 residues. About this clonotype itself: The antigen remains unidentified.

The clonotype was recovered from a man younger than 30 who had mild COVID-19 (a few samples of this study predate the infection). Cell type and time point are not known. The V and J genes are TRBV29-1 and TRBJ2-5, with 8 bases lining up with TRBD2. The sample was PBMCs or a T cell subset sorted from them (not recorded which). CDR3 coding DNA: TGCAGCCACGGTCCCGGGGGGGCCGGGGAGACCCAGTACTTC. Protein sequence: CSHGPGGAGETQYF.